This entry is about one TCR beta chain. Per the germline V gene, CDR1 is SQVTM and CDR2 is ANQGSEA. The CDR3 sequence is 17 residues long. V lost 6 bases, J lost 2 bases, and 10 bases stayed unmatched. The study ran its PCR with 60 Vbeta and 13 Jbeta primers. Profiled with immunoSEQ multiplex PCR; TCRdb holds only in-frame clones, not every one. The data show approximately 160,000 clones, just over 75% seen once. The data belong to a study of cytomegalovirus exposure and HLA in healthy donors. The specimen was PBMCs. V usage is TRBV29-1 and J usage is TRBJ2-1, with 13 bases aligning to TRBD2. The TCR comes from a woman between 40 and 55 years old in good health and CMV-seronegative. CDR3 bases: TGCAGCGTACTCACCGGGACTAGCGGGATCCCCTACAATGAGCAGTTCTTC. Translated: CSVLTGTSGIPYNEQFF.